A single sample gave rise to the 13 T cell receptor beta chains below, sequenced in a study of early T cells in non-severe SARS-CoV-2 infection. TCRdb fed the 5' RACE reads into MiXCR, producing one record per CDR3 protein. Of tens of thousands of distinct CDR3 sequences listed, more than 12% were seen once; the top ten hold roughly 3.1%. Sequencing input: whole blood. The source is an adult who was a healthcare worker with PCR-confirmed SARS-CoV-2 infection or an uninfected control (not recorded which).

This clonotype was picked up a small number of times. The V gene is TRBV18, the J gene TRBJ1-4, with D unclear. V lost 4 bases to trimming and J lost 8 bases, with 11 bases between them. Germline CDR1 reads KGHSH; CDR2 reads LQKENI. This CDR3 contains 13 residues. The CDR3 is CASSQPHKEKLFF. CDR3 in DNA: TGTGCCAGCTCACAACCTCATAAGGAAAAACTGTTTTTT.

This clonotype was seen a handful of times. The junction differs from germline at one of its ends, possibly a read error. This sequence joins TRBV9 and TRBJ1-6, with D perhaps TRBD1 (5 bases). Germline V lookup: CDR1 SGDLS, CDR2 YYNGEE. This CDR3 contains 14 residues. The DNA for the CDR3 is TGTGCCAGCAGCGAGTCAGGGAATAATTCACCCCTCCATTTT. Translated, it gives CASSESGNNSPLHF.

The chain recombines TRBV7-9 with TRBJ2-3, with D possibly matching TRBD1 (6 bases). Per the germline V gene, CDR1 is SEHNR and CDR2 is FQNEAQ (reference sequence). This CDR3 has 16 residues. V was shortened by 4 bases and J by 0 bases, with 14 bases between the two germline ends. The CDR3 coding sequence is TGTGCCAGCAGCTCACGACAGGAGGTTAGCACAGATACGCAGTATTTT. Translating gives CASSSRQEVSTDTQYF.

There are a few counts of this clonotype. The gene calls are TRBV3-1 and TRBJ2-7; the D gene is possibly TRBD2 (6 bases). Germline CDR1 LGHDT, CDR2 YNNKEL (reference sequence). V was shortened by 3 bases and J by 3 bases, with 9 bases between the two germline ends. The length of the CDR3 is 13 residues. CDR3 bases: TGTGCCAGCAGCCAGGAGGGAGGCTACGAGCAGTACTTC. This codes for CASSQEGGYEQYF.

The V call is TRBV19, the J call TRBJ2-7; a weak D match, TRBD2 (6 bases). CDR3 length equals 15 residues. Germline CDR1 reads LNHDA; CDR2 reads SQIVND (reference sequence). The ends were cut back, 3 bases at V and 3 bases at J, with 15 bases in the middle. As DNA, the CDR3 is TGTGCCAGTAGTATCTACAGCGGGCCCTTCTACGAGCAGTACTTC. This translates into CASSIYSGPFYEQYF.

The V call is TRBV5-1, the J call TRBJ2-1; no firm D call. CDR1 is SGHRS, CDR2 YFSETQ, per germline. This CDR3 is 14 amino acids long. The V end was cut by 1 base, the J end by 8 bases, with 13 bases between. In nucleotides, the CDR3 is TGCGCCAGCAGCTTGATGCCCAGTAACGATGAGCAGTTCTTC. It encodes CASSLMPSNDEQFF.

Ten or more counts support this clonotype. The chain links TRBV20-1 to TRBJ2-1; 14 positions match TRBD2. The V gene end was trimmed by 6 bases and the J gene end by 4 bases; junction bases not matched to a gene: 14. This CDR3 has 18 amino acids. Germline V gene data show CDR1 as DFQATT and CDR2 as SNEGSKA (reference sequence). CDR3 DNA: TGCAGTGCCGCTGACAGGAGGAGACTAGCGGGGGGGTACAATGAGCAGTTCTTC. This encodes CSAADRRRLAGGYNEQFF.

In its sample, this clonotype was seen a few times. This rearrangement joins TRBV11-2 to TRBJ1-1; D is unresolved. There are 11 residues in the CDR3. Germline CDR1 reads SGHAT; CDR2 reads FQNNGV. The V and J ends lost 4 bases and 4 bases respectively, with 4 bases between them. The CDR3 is CASSSRTEAFF. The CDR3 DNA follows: TGTGCCAGCAGCTCGCGCACTGAAGCTTTCTTT.

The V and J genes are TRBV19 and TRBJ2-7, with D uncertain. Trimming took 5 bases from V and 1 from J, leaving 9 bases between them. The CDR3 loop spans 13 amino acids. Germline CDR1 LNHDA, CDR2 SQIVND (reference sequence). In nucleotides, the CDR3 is TGTGCCAGTAGTCCTGGGGTTTCCTACGAGCAGTACTTC. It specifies CASSPGVSYEQYF.

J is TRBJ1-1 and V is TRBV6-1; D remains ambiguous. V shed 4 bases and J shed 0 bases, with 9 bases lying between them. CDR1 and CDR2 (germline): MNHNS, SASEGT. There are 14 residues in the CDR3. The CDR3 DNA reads TGTGCCAGCAGTGGCAAGACGTTGAACACTGAAGCTTTCTTT. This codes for CASSGKTLNTEAFF.

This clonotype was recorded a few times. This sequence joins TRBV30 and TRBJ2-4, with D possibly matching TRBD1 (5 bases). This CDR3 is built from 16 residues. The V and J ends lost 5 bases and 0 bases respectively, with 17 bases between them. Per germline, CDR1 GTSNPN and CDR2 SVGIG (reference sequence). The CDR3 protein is CAWAPSWGLAKNIQYF. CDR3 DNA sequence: TGTGCCTGGGCCCCCTCGTGGGGCCTAGCCAAAAACATTCAGTACTTC.

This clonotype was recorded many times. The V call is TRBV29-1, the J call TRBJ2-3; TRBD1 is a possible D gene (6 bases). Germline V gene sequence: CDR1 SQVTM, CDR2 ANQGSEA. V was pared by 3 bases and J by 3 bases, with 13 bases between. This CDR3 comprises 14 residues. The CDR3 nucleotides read TGCAGCGTTGAGGGGTCAGGGGTGACAGATACGCAGTATTTT. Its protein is CSVEGSGVTDTQYF.

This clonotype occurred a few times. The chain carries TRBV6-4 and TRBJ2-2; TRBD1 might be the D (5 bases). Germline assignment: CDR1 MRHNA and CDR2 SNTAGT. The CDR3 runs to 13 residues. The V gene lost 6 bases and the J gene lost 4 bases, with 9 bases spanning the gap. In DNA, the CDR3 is TGTGCCAGCAGCCAGACAGTCACCGGGGAGCTGTTTTTT. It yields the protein CASSQTVTGELFF.